This T cell receptor beta chain was retrieved from a study of OX40 agonist ivuxolimab in advanced cancers. Study in general: Patients were dosed with the agonistic anti-OX40 (CD134) antibody ivuxolimab. Under the entry rules, prior anti-PD-1, anti-PD-L1 or anti-CTLA-4 therapy was allowed, and roughly 43% had some. Broader study findings: CD8+ T cells averaged more expanded clones than CD4+.

Germline values: CDR1 LGHNA, CDR2 YSLEER. Trimming removed 0 bases from V and 12 bases from J, with 12 bases in between. This CDR3 comprises 13 residues. Method: immunoSEQ multiplex PCR; TCRdb's copy keeps in-frame clones and lacks some. The sample shows 30,000 to 40,000 clones, more than 75% of them seen only once. On this clone: Its antigen is still unknown.

The input for sequencing was CD4+ or CD8+ T cells sorted from blood, taken in a trial of the OX40 agonist ivuxolimab. The V call is TRBV4-3, the J call TRBJ2-1; D might be TRBD2 (5 bases). The clonotype comes from an adult with an advanced solid tumor such as melanoma, head and neck, liver or kidney cancer. CDR3 nucleotide sequence: TGCGCCAGCAGCCAAGACCAACTAGTTGGGCAGTTCTTC. Residues: CASSQDQLVGQFF.